This TCR beta chain derives from a study of T cell responses to AZD1222 COVID-19 vaccine. General observations from the study: Clonal diversity may have been underestimated, and the donors were mostly white British, with more females than males. Spike-specific TCR breadth rose after two AZD1222 doses, and depth rose as well.

Clones were read by immunoSEQ multiplex PCR, and TCRdb kept only the in-frame ones, dropping some. Of roughly 150,000 clones in the sample, 85% to 90% are singletons; the top ten hold roughly 9.1%. A remark on this clone: The antigen is not known.

This CDR3 has 22 amino acids. V lost 2 bases and J lost 1; bases outside the gene matches: 20. The receptor's source is an adult who received the AZD1222 COVID-19 vaccine. This sample comprised peripheral blood, obtained 28 days after the second AZD1222 dose. The V call is TRBV23-1, the J call TRBJ2-3, with 11 bases identical to TRBD2. TRBV23-1 is an open reading frame whose function is uncertain. Here the CDR3 reads CASSQPLDSGTSGLFGTDTQYF. CDR3 sequence (DNA): TGCGCCAGCAGTCAACCCCTCGACAGTGGGACTAGCGGCCTCTTCGGCACAGATACGCAGTATTTT.